This T cell receptor beta chain is from a study of T cells after yellow fever vaccination. Overall study: Fractions low in cell number were prepared with SMART-Seq v4 Ultra Low Input.

This clonotype has just a few counts. As yet, its antigen is unknown. The CDR3 length is 15 residues. Trimming left V 5 bases short and J 3 bases short, with 13 bases between. Looked up from germline, CDR1 is SEHNR and CDR2 is FQNEAQ (reference sequence). Whole-study results and caveats: Most primary-vaccination clones recurred post-booster (around 95% CD4, roughly 87% CD8). Few clonotypes appeared in both CD4 and CD8 compartments.

TCRdb itself ran the 5' RACE reads through MiXCR, one entry per CDR3 protein. Of approximately 110,000 distinct CDR3 sequences listed, more than 6% are singletons. The TCR was taken from a man between 18 and 35 years old who received the YFV17D yellow fever vaccine. V and J are TRBV7-9 and TRBJ2-2, with D possibly matching TRBD2 (6 bases). Sequencing used CD4+ T cells sorted from PBMCs, obtained 9 to 10 days after the first yellow fever vaccination. CDR3 in amino acids: CASSETSTDTGELFF. The CDR3 nucleotides read TGTGCCAGCAGCGAGACTAGTACCGACACCGGGGAGCTGTTTTTT.